This entry is about one T cell receptor (beta chain). The source of the sample is a study of blood T cell repertoires in COVID-19. Whole-study context: COVID-19 samples, acute and convalescent, were from the United States, Italy and Spain. Sources were T cells, B-cell-depleted T cells, or PBMCs; the material itself was cDNA or gDNA.

Authors' processing steps: Reference gene primers were amplified, and this amplification served to estimate nucleated cell counts. Profiled with immunoSEQ multiplex PCR; TCRdb holds only in-frame clones, not every one. V, J and clone size are those of that table, while D and trimming were read from the DNA. The repertoire has about 240,000 clones, 87% of them found once; the top ten carry 7.2%. Germline assignment: CDR1 SQVTM and CDR2 ANQGSEA. V shed 6 bases and J shed 5 bases, with 13 bases lying between them. The CDR3 spans 13 residues. The origin of this receptor is a man in his fifties or sixties who had recovered from COVID-19. V is TRBV29-1 and J is TRBJ1-4; a possible D gene is TRBD1 (6 bases). The sequenced sample consisted of peripheral blood. The DNA for the CDR3 is TGCAGCGTAGTGGGGACATCCAATGAAAAACTGTTTTTT. Its translation is CSVVGTSNEKLFF.